This TCR beta chain was captured by sequencing in a study of T cells after yellow fever vaccination. The study made its TCR cDNA through 5'RACE template switching. That step introduced a universal primer site along with UMIs. TCRdb processed the 5' RACE reads anew with MiXCR; each CDR3 protein has one entry. The repertoire has some 54,000 distinct CDR3 sequences, 6.5% to 8% of them found once; the top ten carry 20% to 30%. At least ten counts were recorded for this clonotype. The germline gives CDR1 SGHRS, CDR2 YFSETQ. The CDR3 loop spans 12 amino acids. Trimming pared 4 bases from V and 3 bases from J, leaving 5 bases between.

The TCR sequence derives from a young man who received the YFV17D yellow fever vaccine. V is TRBV5-1 and J is TRBJ2-1; D gene ambiguous. The sequenced sample was CD8+ T cells not binding an NS4B(214-222) dextramer, sorted from PBMCs, obtained roughly 46 days after the first yellow fever vaccination. CDR3 in amino acids: CASSTNYNEQFF. CDR3 sequence (DNA): TGCGCCAGCAGCACCAACTACAATGAGCAGTTCTTC.